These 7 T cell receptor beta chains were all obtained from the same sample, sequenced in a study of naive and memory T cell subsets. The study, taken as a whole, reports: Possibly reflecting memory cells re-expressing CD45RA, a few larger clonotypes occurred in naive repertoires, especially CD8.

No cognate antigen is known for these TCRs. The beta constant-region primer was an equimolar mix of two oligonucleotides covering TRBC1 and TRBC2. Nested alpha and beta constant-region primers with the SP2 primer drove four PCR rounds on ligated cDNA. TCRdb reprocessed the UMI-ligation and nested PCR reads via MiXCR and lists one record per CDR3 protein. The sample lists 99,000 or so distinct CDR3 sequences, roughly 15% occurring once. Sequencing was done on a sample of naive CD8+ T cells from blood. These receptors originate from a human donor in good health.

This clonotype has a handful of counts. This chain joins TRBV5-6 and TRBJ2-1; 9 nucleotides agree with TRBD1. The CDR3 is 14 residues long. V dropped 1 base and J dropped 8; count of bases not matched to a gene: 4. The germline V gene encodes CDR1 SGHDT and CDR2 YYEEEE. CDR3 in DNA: TGTGCCAGCAGCTTGCTACAGGGGGCGGATGAGCAGTTCTTC. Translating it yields CASSLLQGADEQFF.

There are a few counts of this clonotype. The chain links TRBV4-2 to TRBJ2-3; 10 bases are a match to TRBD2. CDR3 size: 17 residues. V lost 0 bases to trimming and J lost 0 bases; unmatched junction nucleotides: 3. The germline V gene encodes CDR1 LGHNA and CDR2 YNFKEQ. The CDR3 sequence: CASSQDLTSGSTDTQYF. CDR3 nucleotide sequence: TGTGCCAGCAGCCAAGATTTGACTAGCGGGAGCACAGATACGCAGTATTTT.

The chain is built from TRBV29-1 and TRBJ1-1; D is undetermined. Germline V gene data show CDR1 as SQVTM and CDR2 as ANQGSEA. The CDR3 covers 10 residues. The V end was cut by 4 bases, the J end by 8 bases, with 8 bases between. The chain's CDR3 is CSVGEWEAFF. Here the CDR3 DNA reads TGCAGCGTTGGGGAATGGGAAGCTTTCTTT.

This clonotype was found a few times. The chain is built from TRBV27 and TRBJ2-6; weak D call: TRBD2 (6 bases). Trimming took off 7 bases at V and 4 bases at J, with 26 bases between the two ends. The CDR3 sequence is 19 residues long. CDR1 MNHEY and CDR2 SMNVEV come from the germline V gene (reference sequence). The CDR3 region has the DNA TGTGCCAGCAATCCGGGAGTGGGGGAGTCAGTGCGAGGGGCCAACGTCCTGACTTTC. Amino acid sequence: CASNPGVGESVRGANVLTF. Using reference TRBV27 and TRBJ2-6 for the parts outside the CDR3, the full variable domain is EAQVTQNPRYLITVTGKKLTVTCSQNMNHEYMSWYRQDPGLGLRQIYYSMNVEVTDKGDVPEGYKVSRKEKRNFPLILESPSPNQTSLYFCASNPGVGESVRGANVLTFGAGSRLTVL.

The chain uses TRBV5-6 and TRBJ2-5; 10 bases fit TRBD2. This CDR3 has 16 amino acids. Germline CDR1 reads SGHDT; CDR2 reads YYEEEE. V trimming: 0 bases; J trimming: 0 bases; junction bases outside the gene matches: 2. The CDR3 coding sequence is TGTGCCAGCAGCTTGGATAGCGGGGGGTACCAAGAGACCCAGTACTTC. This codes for CASSLDSGGYQETQYF.

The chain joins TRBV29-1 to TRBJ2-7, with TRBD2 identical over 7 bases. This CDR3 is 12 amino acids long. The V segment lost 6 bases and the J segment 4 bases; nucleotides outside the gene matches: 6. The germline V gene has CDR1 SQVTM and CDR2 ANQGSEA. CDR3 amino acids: CSVEIAGYEQYF. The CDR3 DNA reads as TGCAGCGTGGAAATAGCGGGTTACGAGCAGTACTTC.

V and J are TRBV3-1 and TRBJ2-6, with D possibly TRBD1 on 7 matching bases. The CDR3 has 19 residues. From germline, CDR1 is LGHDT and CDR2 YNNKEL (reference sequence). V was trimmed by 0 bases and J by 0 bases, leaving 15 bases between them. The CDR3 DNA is TGTGCCAGCAGCCAAGACTACCCAGGGGGGTCCTCTGGGGCCAACGTCCTGACTTTC. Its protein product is CASSQDYPGGSSGANVLTF.